This entry is about one T cell receptor beta chain. The sample originates from a study of identical twins. Healthy Caucasians made up all donors. V lost 4 bases, J lost 4 bases, and 7 bases lay in between. Germline CDR1 and CDR2: MDHEN and SYDVKM. This CDR3 contains 13 residues. cDNA carried unique molecular identifiers, and a universal primer site was added by template switching. One entry per CDR3 protein results from TCRdb running MiXCR on the 5' RACE reads. The sample has some 210,000 distinct CDR3 sequences, about 15% seen once. These same records also appear under a second study, on T cells expressing NK-cell markers. That paper states: For 5 to 7 donors, the dominant NKG2C+ clonotypes made up roughly 1.0-7.5% of their CD8+ T cells. Once again these clonotypes came out on top in the CD3+CD56-NKG2C+ fraction of several donors.

The sample consisted of CD8+ T cells sorted from blood. This sequence was found in a woman under 30 in good health. This chain joins TRBV28 and TRBJ2-2; D might be TRBD1 or TRBD2, each matching 5 bases. The CDR3 DNA is TGTGCCAGCAGTTCTGGGGGCACCGGGGAGCTGTTTTTT. It specifies CASSSGGTGELFF.